This is a list of T cell receptor beta chains from one sample in a study of Ad26.COV2.S vaccination and SARS-CoV-2 variants. TCRdb keeps only in-frame clones here, not all; method: immunoSEQ multiplex PCR. The sample has around 400,000 clones; 83% are singletons. The source material was peripheral blood, sampled in a trial of Ad26.COV2.S vaccine versus placebo. Source of these receptors: a person between 18 and 59 years old who received the Ad26.COV2.S COVID-19 vaccine or a placebo. CDR3s include the opening cysteine and the closing phenylalanine or tryptophan. A D gene is named only where the DNA matches it firmly. Clone size is given for some rows only: seen once, a few or many times, or a class if the clone is expanded.

DNA: TGTGCCTGGAGTGTAGGGAGCGGGACAGATACGCAGTATTTT; CDR3: CAWSVGSGTDTQYF; J: TRBJ2-3; D: NA; size: NA; V: TRBV30
DNA: TGTGCCAGTAGGCCAGGGAACACTGAAGCTTTCTTT; CDR3: CASRPGNTEAFF; J: TRBJ1-1; D: NA; size: NA; V: TRBV19
DNA: TGTGCCAGCAGCGAGCGCTATCAGGGGTCTGAAAAACTGTTTTTT; CDR3: CASSERYQGSEKLFF; J: TRBJ1-4; D: NA; size: NA; V: TRBV11-2
DNA: TGTGCCAGCAGCTCCTTTTCGTACGAGCAGTACTTC; CDR3: CASSSFSYEQYF; J: TRBJ2-7; D: NA; size: NA; V: TRBV28
DNA: TGTGCCAGCAGCTCCCAGCCTGGGGGGCCAGCCAACTTC; CDR3: CASSSQPGGPANF; J: TRBJ2-7; D: NA; size: NA; V: TRBV7-3
DNA: TGCGCCAGCAGTAGACAGAAATGGAGCACAGATACGCAGTATTTT; CDR3: CASSRQKWSTDTQYF; J: TRBJ2-3; D: NA; size: NA; V: TRBV4-3
DNA: TGTGCCATTTCGGGTAGTGGGGTTTACGAGCAGTACTTC; CDR3: CAISGSGVYEQYF; J: TRBJ2-7; D: NA; size: NA; V: TRBV6-6
DNA: TGTGCCAGCAGTCCTGACGGCCCCTACGAGCAGTACTTC; CDR3: CASSPDGPYEQYF; J: TRBJ2-7; D: NA; size: once; V: TRBV28
DNA: TGTGCCAGCAGTCTCCAGCGGGGAAACTACGAGCAGTACTTC; CDR3: CASSLQRGNYEQYF; J: TRBJ2-7; D: TRBD2; size: NA; V: TRBV6-5
DNA: TGTGCCAGCAGTTACTCCCCAGGGAGCGGGGGGTATGGCTACACCTTC; CDR3: CASSYSPGSGGYGYTF; J: TRBJ1-2; D: NA; size: NA; V: TRBV6-5
DNA: TGCGCCAGCAGCTCCCGTCCGGACACCGGGGAGCTGTTTTTT; CDR3: CASSSRPDTGELFF; J: TRBJ2-2; D: NA; size: NA; V: TRBV5-1
DNA: TGTGCCACCAGAGGGACTAGCGGGCGCAATGAGCAGTTCTTC; CDR3: CATRGTSGRNEQFF; J: TRBJ2-1; D: TRBD2; size: NA; V: TRBV24-1
DNA: TGTGCCAGCGAGCCCGACTCTGGAAACACCATATATTTT; CDR3: CASEPDSGNTIYF; J: TRBJ1-3; D: NA; size: NA; V: TRBV2
DNA: TGTGCCAGCAGCCCACCCTTCAATGAGCAGTTCTTC; CDR3: CASSPPFNEQFF; J: TRBJ2-1; D: NA; size: NA; V: TRBV7-8
DNA: TGTGCCAGCAGTTGGGCAGGACCTGAAGCTTTCTTT; CDR3: CASSWAGPEAFF; J: TRBJ1-1; D: NA; size: NA; V: TRBV12-3/TRBV12-4
DNA: TGTGCCAGTAGTCAGGGCGGGGCAGCCACTGAAGCTTTCTTT; CDR3: CASSQGGAATEAFF; J: TRBJ1-1; D: NA; size: once; V: TRBV19
DNA: TGTGCCAGCAGTGAAGCGCTGGTGATTACTAGGGATTCTGAAGCTTTCTTT; CDR3: CASSEALVITRDSEAFF; J: TRBJ1-1; D: NA; size: once; V: TRBV6-1
DNA: TGCGCCAGCAGCACAGCCTCTTCGGGGCTGAACACTGAAGCTTTCTTT; CDR3: CASSTASSGLNTEAFF; J: TRBJ1-1; D: NA; size: NA; V: TRBV5-1
DNA: TGTGCCAGCAGTCACACTGAAGCTTTCTTT; CDR3: CASSHTEAFF; J: TRBJ1-1; D: NA; size: NA; V: TRBV28
DNA: TGTGCCAGCAGCGTCATCGGCGGGAGACAAGAGACCCAGTACTTC; CDR3: CASSVIGGRQETQYF; J: TRBJ2-5; D: TRBD2; size: once; V: TRBV9
DNA: TGTGCCAGCAGCTTAGTACATATGAACACTGAAGCTTTCTTT; CDR3: CASSLVHMNTEAFF; J: TRBJ1-1; D: NA; size: few; V: TRBV7-9
DNA: TGTGCCAGCAGCTGGGGGCACAGGGAACCTTCACCCCTCCACTTT; CDR3: CASSWGHREPSPLHF; J: TRBJ1-6; D: NA; size: few; V: TRBV11-3
DNA: TGTGCCAGCAGCTTAGGGTCTAGCGGGTTCACAGATACGCAGTATTTT; CDR3: CASSLGSSGFTDTQYF; J: TRBJ2-3; D: TRBD2; size: NA; V: TRBV7-9
DNA: TGCGCCAGCAGCTTGGCCTTAGATCGGGAAGCTTTCTTT; CDR3: CASSLALDREAFF; J: TRBJ1-1; D: NA; size: NA; V: TRBV5-1
DNA: TGCGCCAGCAGCCCGGGTGGGACAGGATTAACGGAGCTGTTTTTT; CDR3: CASSPGGTGLTELFF; J: TRBJ2-2; D: TRBD1; size: NA; V: TRBV10-1
DNA: TGTGCCAGCAGTTTAAGTGTGGATTGGGAGCCCCAGCATTTT; CDR3: CASSLSVDWEPQHF; J: TRBJ1-5; D: NA; size: few; V: TRBV27
DNA: TGTGCCAGCAGCCACAAATACAATGAGCAGTTCTTC; CDR3: CASSHKYNEQFF; J: TRBJ2-1; D: NA; size: NA; V: TRBV3-1/TRBV3-2
DNA: TGTGCCAGCAGCTTGGGTCGCGCTACTAATCAGCCCCAGCATTTT; CDR3: CASSLGRATNQPQHF; J: TRBJ1-5; D: NA; size: NA; V: TRBV5-6
DNA: TGTGCCAGCAGCCCGGGTGGAATCGAGCAGTACTTC; CDR3: CASSPGGIEQYF; J: TRBJ2-7; D: NA; size: NA; V: TRBV7-3
DNA: TGTGCCAGCTCACCGGGTCGCAGGCCCAATGAGCAGTTCTTC; CDR3: CASSPGRRPNEQFF; J: TRBJ2-1; D: NA; size: once; V: TRBV18
DNA: TGCAGCGCCCGTAGGTCAACTAATGAAAAACTGTTTTTT; CDR3: CSARRSTNEKLFF; J: TRBJ1-4; D: NA; size: NA; V: TRBV29-1
DNA: TGTGCCAGCAGCTTTTATGACAGGGGGACGTTTGGGCCCCAGCATTTT; CDR3: CASSFYDRGTFGPQHF; J: TRBJ1-5; D: TRBD1; size: NA; V: TRBV5-6
DNA: TGCAGCGCCCCCCGGGACAGGGACTATGGCTACACCTTC; CDR3: CSAPRDRDYGYTF; J: TRBJ1-2; D: TRBD1; size: NA; V: TRBV29-1
DNA: TGTGCCACCAGTGAGCTGCCGCGAGGCACCGGGGAGCTGTTTTTT; CDR3: CATSELPRGTGELFF; J: TRBJ2-2; D: NA; size: NA; V: TRBV24-1
DNA: TGTGCCACCAGTGACGGGTCCTATAGCAATCAGCCCCAGCATTTT; CDR3: CATSDGSYSNQPQHF; J: TRBJ1-5; D: NA; size: NA; V: TRBV24-1
DNA: TGTGCCAGCAGCTTAGATGTCGGGGGATACGAGACCCAGTACTTC; CDR3: CASSLDVGGYETQYF; J: TRBJ2-5; D: NA; size: few; V: TRBV11-2
DNA: TGTGCCAGCAGCCAACGAGACACGGTGGGGACCCAGTACTTC; CDR3: CASSQRDTVGTQYF; J: TRBJ2-5; D: NA; size: NA; V: TRBV3-1/TRBV3-2
DNA: TGTGCCACCAAAACGGGCCGGCTCCCAACTAATGAAAAACTGTTTTTT; CDR3: CATKTGRLPTNEKLFF; J: TRBJ1-4; D: NA; size: NA; V: TRBV15
DNA: TGTGCCAGCAGCTTAATGCTGAGCTCCTACGAGCAGTACTTC; CDR3: CASSLMLSSYEQYF; J: TRBJ2-7; D: NA; size: NA; V: TRBV7-2
DNA: TGTGCCAGCAGTTTCAAACCCTGGACAGGGGGAAACTCTGGAAACACCATATATTTT; CDR3: CASSFKPWTGGNSGNTIYF; J: TRBJ1-3; D: TRBD1; size: NA; V: TRBV27
DNA: TGTGCCACTACGAGAGCCTATGGCTACACCTTC; CDR3: CATTRAYGYTF; J: TRBJ1-2; D: NA; size: NA; V: TRBV6-6
DNA: TGTGCCAGCAGTTACAACCCGGGACACCAAAACACTGAAGCTTTCTTT; CDR3: CASSYNPGHQNTEAFF; J: TRBJ1-1; D: NA; size: NA; V: TRBV6-6
DNA: TGTGCCAGCAGCCCTGGACAGAACACTGAAGCTTTCTTT; CDR3: CASSPGQNTEAFF; J: TRBJ1-1; D: NA; size: NA; V: TRBV7-3
DNA: TGTGCCAGCAGCATACTATACGGTGACTCCTACGAGCAGTACTTC; CDR3: CASSILYGDSYEQYF; J: TRBJ2-7; D: NA; size: NA; V: TRBV11-1
DNA: TGCAGTGCTAGTGAGAACACAGATACGCAGTATTTT; CDR3: CSASENTDTQYF; J: TRBJ2-3; D: NA; size: NA; V: TRBV20-1
DNA: TGTGCCAGTAGGGTGGGAGGGACTGAAGCTTTCTTT; CDR3: CASRVGGTEAFF; J: TRBJ1-1; D: NA; size: NA; V: TRBV19
DNA: TGTGCCATCAGAGGACAAGGGGTAAATCAGCCCCAGCATTTT; CDR3: CAIRGQGVNQPQHF; J: TRBJ1-5; D: NA; size: NA; V: TRBV10-3
DNA: TGTGCCAGCAGCTTTCTAGACTTCGGCAACACTGAAGCTTTCTTT; CDR3: CASSFLDFGNTEAFF; J: TRBJ1-1; D: NA; size: NA; V: TRBV5-6
DNA: TGCGCCAGCAGCCAGAAGGACAGGGTAACTGAAGCTTTCTTT; CDR3: CASSQKDRVTEAFF; J: TRBJ1-1; D: TRBD1; size: NA; V: TRBV5-1
DNA: TGTGCCAGCAGCTTAAGAGACAGTCACTACGAGCAGTACTTC; CDR3: CASSLRDSHYEQYF; J: TRBJ2-7; D: NA; size: NA; V: TRBV7-2
DNA: TGTGCCAGCAGCCAAAGACAGGGGCACTATGGCTACACCTTC; CDR3: CASSQRQGHYGYTF; J: TRBJ1-2; D: TRBD1; size: NA; V: TRBV7-2
DNA: TGCGCCAGCAGCCATGGGGGGGGACCCAGGGGAGCTTTCTTT; CDR3: CASSHGGGPRGAFF; J: TRBJ1-1; D: NA; size: NA; V: TRBV4-1